This T cell receptor beta chain was recovered during a study of OX40 agonist ivuxolimab in advanced cancers. For the study in its entirety: Ivuxolimab was a fully human IgG2 agonistic monoclonal antibody targeting the costimulatory receptor OX40 (CD134). Intravenous ivuxolimab was administered to patients every 2 weeks at six dose levels: 0.01, 0.1, 0.3, 1.5, 3 and 10 mg/kg. Of the 50 or so patients in dose escalation, around 19 had hepatocellular carcinoma, about 15 had melanoma, 9 had renal cell carcinoma and 9 had head and neck cancer. In the dose-escalation cohort, around four fifths of patients were male, and the mean age was approximately 60 years, with a range of about 23 to 80. Patients were allowed to have had prior anti-PD-1, anti-PD-L1 or anti-CTLA-4 therapy, and approximately 40% of the dose-escalation patients had been treated with checkpoint inhibitors. Three dose-escalation patients achieved partial responses, one with hepatocellular carcinoma and two with cutaneous melanoma. Peripheral TCRbeta sequencing was intended to test whether TCR sequence diversity was altered and clonal T-cell expansion was caused by ivuxolimab. The paper covers the monotherapy dose-escalation part of the phase I ivuxolimab trial, which included N ≈ 50 patients.

About this clone: Its antigen is not yet known. Base qualities are not recorded, but no much larger clone differs from it by a single base.

For sequencing of the TCRbeta CDR3 region, genomic DNA was extracted from the sorted cells. The immunoSEQ Assay was used to sequence the TCRbeta CDR3 regions. The table comes from immuneACCESS by way of TCRdb, which keeps in-frame sequences with V and J called. Part of the clones is missing from these tables; in studies checked, under half for an unresolved V gene and the rest for unknown reasons. Here the sample has more than 80,000 clones; under 90% occur a single time. Jointly, the top ten make up less than 2% of the sample. The trial excluded patients who had a history of autoimmune disease or were on systemic immunosuppression. Peripheral blood for TCR sequencing was drawn from every dose cohort at baseline, at cycle 4 day 1 and at cycle 7 day 1. The samples were drawn from a first-in-human, open-label, multicenter phase I dose-escalation trial of ivuxolimab. The trial enrolled adults with locally advanced or metastatic head and neck squamous cell, hepatocellular, melanoma or renal cell carcinoma. Before TCR sequencing, CD4+ T cells and CD8+ T cells were sorted from peripheral blood as separate populations.

Sequences SGHNT (CDR1) and YYREEE (CDR2) are obtained from the germline V gene (reference sequence). The CDR3 holds 14 amino acids from the cysteine to the phenylalanine. The CDR3 DNA has 42 bases and is translated from base 1. The trim is 3 bases for V and 9 bases for J, with a gap of 16 bases between the germline ends. General findings and caveats noted by the study authors: Low levels of normalized T-cell clonal expansion were also seen in some patients who did not respond. Partial responders in the 0.1-3.0 mg/kg groups had among the lowest normalized peripheral clonal expansion, especially among CD8+ T cells. On average, CD8+ T cells showed more expanded clones than CD4+ T cells after ivuxolimab. At doses of 0.1 to 3.0 mg/kg, clonal expansion of both CD4+ and CD8+ blood T cells was observed from baseline to week 6. The antigen specificity of the peripheral T cells that underwent clonal expansion was not determined.

The sample in question was CD4+ or CD8+ T cells sorted from blood, obtained in a trial of the OX40 agonist ivuxolimab. This sequence originates from an adult with an advanced solid tumor such as melanoma, head and neck, liver or kidney cancer. The chain is made from TRBV5-4 and TRBJ2-1, with a tentative D call of TRBD1 or TRBD2, each matching 5 bases. The CDR3 has the sequence CASSSWDPAGEQFF. The bases are TGTGCCAGCAGCTCCTGGGACCCGGCAGGTGAGCAGTTCTTC.